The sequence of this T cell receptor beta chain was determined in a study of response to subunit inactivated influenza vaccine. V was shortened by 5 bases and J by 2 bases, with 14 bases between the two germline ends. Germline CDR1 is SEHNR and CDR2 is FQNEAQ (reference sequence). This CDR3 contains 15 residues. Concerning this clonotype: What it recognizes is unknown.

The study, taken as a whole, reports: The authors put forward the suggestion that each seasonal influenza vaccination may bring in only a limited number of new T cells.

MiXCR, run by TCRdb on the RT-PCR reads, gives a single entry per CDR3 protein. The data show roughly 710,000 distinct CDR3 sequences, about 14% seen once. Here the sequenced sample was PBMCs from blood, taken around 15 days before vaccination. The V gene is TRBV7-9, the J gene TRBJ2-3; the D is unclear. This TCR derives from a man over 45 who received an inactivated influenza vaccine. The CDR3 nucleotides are TGTGCCAGCAGCCCCGTCCTAGGTTACACAGATACGCAGTATTTT. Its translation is CASSPVLGYTDTQYF.